Below are 2 T cell receptor beta chains sequenced from a single sample in a study of shared clonotypes between healthy human individuals. Method: immunoSEQ multiplex PCR; TCRdb's copy keeps in-frame clones and lacks some. This sample yields approximately 240,000 clones, of which approximately 65% are seen a single time; over 8.5% belongs to the top ten. The material sequenced was memory CD4+ T cells sorted from blood. Subset indicated: CD45RA-negative fraction. Source of these receptors: a man aged 25 to 40 in good health.

This chain uses TRBV10-2 with TRBJ2-4; 7 bases are shared with TRBD2. The CDR3 consists of 17 residues. CDR1 and CDR2 from the germline V gene are WSHSY and SAAADI. After removal of 6 bases from V and 4 bases from J, the junction contained 15 bases not matched to a gene. CDR3 coding DNA: TGCGCCAGCAGCCCTGGGACTACCGCTAGGGTAAAAAACATTCAGTACTTC. Translation: CASSPGTTARVKNIQYF.

To note about this clone: The sample holds other DNA sequences that translate to the same CDR3. The V gene is TRBV6-5, the J gene TRBJ2-1; D unclear. V was shortened by 0 bases and J by 3 bases, with 9 bases between the two germline ends. The CDR3 spans 15 residues. Germline V gene lookup returns CDR1 MNHEY and CDR2 SVGAGI. CDR3 sequence: CASSYSGPNYNEQFF. As DNA, the CDR3 is TGTGCCAGCAGTTACTCGGGTCCCAACTACAATGAGCAGTTCTTC.